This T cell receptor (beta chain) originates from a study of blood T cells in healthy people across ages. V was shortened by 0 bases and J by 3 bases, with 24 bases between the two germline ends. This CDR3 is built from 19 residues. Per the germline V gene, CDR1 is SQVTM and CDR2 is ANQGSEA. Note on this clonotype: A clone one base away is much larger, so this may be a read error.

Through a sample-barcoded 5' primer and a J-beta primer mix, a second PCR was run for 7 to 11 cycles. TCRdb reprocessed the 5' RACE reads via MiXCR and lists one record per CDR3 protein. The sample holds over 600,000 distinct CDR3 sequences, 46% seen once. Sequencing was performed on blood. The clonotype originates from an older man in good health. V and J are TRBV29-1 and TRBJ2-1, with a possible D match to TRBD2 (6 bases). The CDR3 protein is CSVEDRRGSLRSNYNEQFF. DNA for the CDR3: TGCAGCGTTGAAGATCGGAGGGGTAGCCTAAGATCAAACTACAATGAGCAGTTCTTC.